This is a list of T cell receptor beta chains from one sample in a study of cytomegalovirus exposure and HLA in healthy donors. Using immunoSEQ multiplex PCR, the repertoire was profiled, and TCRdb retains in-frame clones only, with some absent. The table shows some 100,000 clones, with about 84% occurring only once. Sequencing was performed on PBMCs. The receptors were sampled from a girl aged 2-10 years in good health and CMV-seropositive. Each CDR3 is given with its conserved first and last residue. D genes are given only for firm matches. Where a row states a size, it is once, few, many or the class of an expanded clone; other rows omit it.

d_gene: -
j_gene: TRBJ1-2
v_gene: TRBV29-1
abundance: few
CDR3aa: CSLGGTGGYTF
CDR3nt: TGCAGCCTGGGGGGAACGGGGGGCTACACCTTC

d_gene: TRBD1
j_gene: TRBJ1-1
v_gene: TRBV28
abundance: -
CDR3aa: CASSLLAGGWDTEAFF
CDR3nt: TGTGCCAGCAGTTTATTGGCAGGGGGCTGGGACACTGAAGCTTTCTTT

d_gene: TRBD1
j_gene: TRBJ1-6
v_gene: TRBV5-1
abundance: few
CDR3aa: CASRVTYRGADSPLHF
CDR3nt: TGCGCCAGCCGGGTGACGTACAGGGGGGCTGATTCACCCCTCCACTTT

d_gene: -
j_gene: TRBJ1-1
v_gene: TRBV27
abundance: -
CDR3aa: CASSSRTEAFF
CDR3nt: TGTGCCAGCAGTTCCCGCACTGAAGCTTTCTTT

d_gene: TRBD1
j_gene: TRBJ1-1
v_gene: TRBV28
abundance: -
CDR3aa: CASSSGTAHRISPEAFF
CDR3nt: TGTGCCAGCAGCTCAGGGACAGCCCATAGGATTAGCCCTGAAGCTTTCTTT

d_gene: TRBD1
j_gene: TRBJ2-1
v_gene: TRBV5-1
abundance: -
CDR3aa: CASSLGDRASYNEQFF
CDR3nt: TGCGCCAGCAGCTTGGGAGACAGGGCGTCCTACAATGAGCAGTTCTTC

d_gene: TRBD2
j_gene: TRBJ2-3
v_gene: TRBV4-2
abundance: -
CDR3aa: CASSLGLAGVTDTQYF
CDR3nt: TGTGCCAGCAGCCTGGGACTAGCGGGAGTCACAGATACGCAGTATTTT

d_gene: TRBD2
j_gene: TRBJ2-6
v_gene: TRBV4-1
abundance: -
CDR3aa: CASGRGAGANVLTF
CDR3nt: TGCGCCAGCGGGAGGGGTGCTGGGGCCAACGTCCTGACTTTC

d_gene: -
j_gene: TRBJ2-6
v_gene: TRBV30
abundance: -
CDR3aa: CAWSVGEVGANVLTF
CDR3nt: TGTGCCTGGAGTGTGGGGGAGGTAGGGGCCAACGTCCTGACTTTC

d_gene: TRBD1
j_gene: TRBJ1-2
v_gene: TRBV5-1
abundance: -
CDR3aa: CASSPGQGAYGYTF
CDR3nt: TGCGCCAGCAGCCCAGGACAGGGGGCCTATGGCTACACCTTC

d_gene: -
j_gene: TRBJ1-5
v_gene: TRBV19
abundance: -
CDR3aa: CASSIHRNSNQPQHF
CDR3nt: TGTGCCAGTAGTATTCACAGAAATAGCAATCAGCCCCAGCATTTT

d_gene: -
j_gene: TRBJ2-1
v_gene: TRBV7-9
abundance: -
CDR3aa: CASSIRAGADNEQFF
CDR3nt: TGTGCCAGCAGCATACGGGCGGGGGCAGACAATGAGCAGTTCTTC

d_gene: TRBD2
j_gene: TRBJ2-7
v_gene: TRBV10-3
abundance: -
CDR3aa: CAISDRREGLDEQYF
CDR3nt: TGTGCCATCAGTGATAGGCGGGAGGGCCTCGACGAGCAGTACTTC

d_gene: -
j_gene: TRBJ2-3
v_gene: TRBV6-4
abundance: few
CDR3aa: CASSDGAGGTDTQYF
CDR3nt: TGTGCCAGCAGTGACGGGGCAGGGGGCACAGATACGCAGTATTTT

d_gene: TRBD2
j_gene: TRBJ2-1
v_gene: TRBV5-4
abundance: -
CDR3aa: CASSRLAGDHNEQFF
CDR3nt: TGTGCCAGCAGCCGTCTAGCGGGAGACCACAATGAGCAGTTCTTC

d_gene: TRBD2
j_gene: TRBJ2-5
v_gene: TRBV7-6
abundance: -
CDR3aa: CASSSSKRWPGLAEETQYF
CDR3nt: TGTGCCAGCAGCTCCTCCAAGCGATGGCCCGGACTAGCGGAAGAGACCCAGTACTTC

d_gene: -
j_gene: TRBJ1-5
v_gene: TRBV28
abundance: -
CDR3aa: CASSDPGLGHF
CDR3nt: TGTGCCAGCAGTGACCCAGGTTTAGGGCATTTT

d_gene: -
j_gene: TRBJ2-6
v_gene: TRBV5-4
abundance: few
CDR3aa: CASSFGYRDSGANVLTF
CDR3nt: TGTGCCAGCAGCTTTGGTTACAGGGACTCTGGGGCCAACGTCCTGACTTTC

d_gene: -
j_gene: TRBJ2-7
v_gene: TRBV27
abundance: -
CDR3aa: CASSLSEGFTYEQYF
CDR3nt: TGTGCCAGCAGTTTATCGGAGGGGTTTACCTACGAGCAGTACTTC

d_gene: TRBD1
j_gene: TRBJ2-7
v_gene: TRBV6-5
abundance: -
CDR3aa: CASSLGGQGVLGEQYF
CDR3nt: TGTGCCAGCAGTTTGGGGGGACAGGGAGTTCTGGGCGAGCAGTACTTC

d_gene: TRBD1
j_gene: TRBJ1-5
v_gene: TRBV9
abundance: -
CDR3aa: CASSATGDDQPQHF
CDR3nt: TGTGCCAGCAGCGCCACAGGGGACGATCAGCCCCAGCATTTT

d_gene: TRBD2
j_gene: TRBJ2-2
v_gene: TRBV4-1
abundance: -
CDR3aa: CASSPLAGGAAGELFF
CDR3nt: TGCGCCAGCAGCCCCTTAGCGGGAGGTGCAGCCGGGGAGCTGTTTTTT

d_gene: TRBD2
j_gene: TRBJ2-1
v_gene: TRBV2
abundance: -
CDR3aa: CASIKDAGASYNEQFF
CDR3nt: TGTGCCAGCATTAAGGATGCGGGAGCCTCCTACAATGAGCAGTTCTTC

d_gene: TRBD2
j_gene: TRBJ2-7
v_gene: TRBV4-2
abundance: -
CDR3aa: CASSQGRVSGRLVHHEQYF
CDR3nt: TGTGCCAGCAGCCAAGGGAGGGTTAGCGGGAGACTCGTCCACCACGAGCAGTACTTC

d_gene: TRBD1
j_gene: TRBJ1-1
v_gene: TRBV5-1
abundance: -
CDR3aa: CASSPRTGGSTEAFF
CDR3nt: TGCGCCAGCAGCCCTAGGACAGGGGGGAGCACTGAAGCTTTCTTT

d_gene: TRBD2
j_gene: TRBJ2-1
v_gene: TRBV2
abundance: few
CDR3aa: CASSPTSGLYNEQFF
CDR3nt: TGTGCCAGCAGTCCTACTAGCGGCCTGTACAATGAGCAGTTCTTC

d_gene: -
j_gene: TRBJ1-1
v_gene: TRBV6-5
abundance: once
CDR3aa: CASSSTGNTEAFF
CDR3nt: TGTGCCAGCAGTTCAACAGGTAACACTGAAGCTTTCTTT

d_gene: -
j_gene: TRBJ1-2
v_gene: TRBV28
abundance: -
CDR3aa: CASSLGSSYGYTF
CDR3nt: TGTGCCAGCAGCCTCGGTAGTAGCTATGGCTACACCTTC

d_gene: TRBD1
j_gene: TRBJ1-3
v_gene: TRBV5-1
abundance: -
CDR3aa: CASSSGQGLGNTIYF
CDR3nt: TGCGCCAGCAGCTCGGGACAGGGGCTTGGAAACACCATATATTTT

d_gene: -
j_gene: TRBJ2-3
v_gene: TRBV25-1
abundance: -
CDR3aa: CASMEGPTDTQYF
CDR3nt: TGTGCCAGCATGGAGGGGCCCACAGATACGCAGTATTTT

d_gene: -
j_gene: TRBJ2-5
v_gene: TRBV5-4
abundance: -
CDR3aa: CASSLAYREETQYF
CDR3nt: TGTGCCAGCAGCTTGGCTTACAGGGAAGAGACCCAGTACTTC

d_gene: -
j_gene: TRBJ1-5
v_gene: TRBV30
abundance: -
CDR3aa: CAYEAGNQPQHF
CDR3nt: TGTGCATACGAGGCGGGCAATCAGCCCCAGCATTTT

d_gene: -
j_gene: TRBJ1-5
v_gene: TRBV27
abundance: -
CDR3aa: CASSTLDRLGAAHNQPQHF
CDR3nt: TGTGCCAGCAGTACCCTCGACAGGTTAGGGGCCGCGCACAATCAGCCCCAGCATTTT